The rows below give T cell receptor beta chains drawn from one sample of a study of PD-1 blockade in classical Hodgkin lymphoma. Sequenced by immunoSEQ multiplex PCR; TCRdb stores in-frame clones only, minus some. Of some 96,000 clones listed, around four fifths are singletons. The material was peripheral blood mononuclear cells (PBMCs), obtained at baseline. These receptors all come from a human donor with classical Hodgkin lymphoma. Both conserved end residues are part of each CDR3. A D gene is named only where the DNA matches it firmly. Where a row states a size, it is once, few, many or the class of an expanded clone; other rows omit it.

d_call | j_call | v_call | clone_size | cdr3_length | cdr3_aa | cdr3_nt
. | TRBJ2-5 | TRBV5-6 | . | 13 | CASSPAGWETQYF | TGTGCCAGCAGCCCCGCGGGGTGGGAGACCCAGTACTTC
TRBD2 | TRBJ2-7 | TRBV7-8 | . | 15 | CASSPGLGNPYEQYF | TGTGCCAGCAGCCCAGGACTAGGAAACCCCTACGAGCAGTACTTC
. | TRBJ2-2 | TRBV2 | many | 13 | CASQDAGPGELFF | TGTGCCAGCCAGGATGCAGGTCCCGGGGAGCTGTTTTTT
. | TRBJ2-1 | TRBV5-1 | . | 13 | CASSSGAYNEQFF | TGCGCCAGCAGCTCCGGAGCCTACAATGAGCAGTTCTTC
. | TRBJ2-7 | TRBV10-3 | . | 14 | CAISESGRSYEQYF | TGTGCCATCAGTGAGTCGGGACGGTCCTACGAGCAGTACTTC
TRBD2 | TRBJ2-4 | TRBV5-4 | . | 20 | CASSPPFHGTSGSAKNIQYF | TGTGCCAGCAGCCCACCGTTCCACGGGACTAGCGGATCAGCCAAAAACATTCAGTACTTC
TRBD2 | TRBJ2-5 | TRBV13 | . | 16 | CASSRRLAGGSETQYF | TGTGCCAGCAGCCGACGACTAGCGGGAGGTTCAGAGACCCAGTACTTC
TRBD1 | TRBJ1-4 | TRBV14 | . | 15 | CASSPWTGINEKLFF | TGTGCCAGCAGCCCCTGGACAGGAATTAATGAAAAACTGTTTTTT
TRBD2 | TRBJ2-7 | TRBV5-1 | . | 14 | CASSLELAGGQQYF | TGCGCCAGCAGCTTGGAGCTAGCGGGAGGGCAACAGTACTTC
. | TRBJ2-7 | TRBV7-6 | . | 16 | CASSLDSGLKSYEQYF | TGTGCCAGCAGCTTAGATTCAGGACTAAAATCGTACGAGCAGTACTTC
. | TRBJ2-5 | TRBV6-5 | . | 15 | CASSQTGGAQGTQYF | TGTGCCAGCAGCCAGACGGGGGGCGCCCAGGGGACCCAGTACTTC
. | TRBJ1-1 | TRBV5-6 | . | 12 | CASSLGGPMRQF | TGTGCCAGCAGCTTGGGGGGCCCCATGAGGCAATTT
. | TRBJ1-4 | TRBV7-2 | . | 16 | CASSLSLRVPNEKLFF | TGTGCCAGCAGCTTAAGTCTCCGGGTCCCTAATGAAAAACTGTTTTTT
TRBD2 | TRBJ2-3 | TRBV9 | . | 16 | CASSVEAGGRADTQYF | TGTGCCAGCAGCGTAGAGGCGGGAGGGCGGGCAGATACGCAGTATTTT
. | TRBJ2-7 | TRBV7-2 | . | 14 | CASSPYGQTYEQYF | TGTGCCAGCAGCCCCTATGGGCAGACCTACGAGCAGTACTTC
TRBD2 | TRBJ2-1 | TRBV5-1 | . | 18 | CASSAGLAGETSYNEQFF | TGCGCCAGCAGCGCGGGACTAGCGGGAGAGACCTCCTACAATGAGCAGTTCTTC
. | TRBJ1-2 | TRBV19 | few | 15 | CASTTPPGPRDGYTF | TGTGCCAGTACCACCCCCCCGGGTCCACGAGATGGCTACACCTTC
. | TRBJ2-5 | TRBV30 | few | 13 | CAWSLQGTETQYF | TGTGCCTGGAGCCTCCAGGGAACGGAGACCCAGTACTTC
. | TRBJ1-2 | TRBV28 | few | 12 | CASSRAGYGYTF | TGTGCCAGCAGCAGGGCTGGCTATGGCTACACCTTC
TRBD2 | TRBJ2-1 | TRBV5-4 | . | 16 | CASSPTSGSSYNEQFF | TGTGCCAGCAGCCCGACTAGCGGGAGCTCCTACAATGAGCAGTTCTTC
. | TRBJ1-1 | TRBV6-1 | . | 13 | CASTLLTNTEAFF | TGTGCCAGCACTCTCTTGACGAACACTGAAGCTTTCTTT
. | TRBJ2-5 | TRBV30 | . | 12 | CASGEPGGTQYF | TGTGCGTCCGGTGAGCCCGGGGGGACCCAGTACTTC
. | TRBJ1-2 | TRBV27 | . | 15 | CASTPIGTNTYGYTF | TGTGCCAGCACCCCTATAGGGACTAACACATATGGCTACACCTTC
TRBD1 | TRBJ2-7 | TRBV27 | . | 17 | CASSIRSGTGYSYEQYF | TGTGCCAGCAGTATCCGGTCCGGGACAGGGTACTCGTACGAGCAGTACTTC
TRBD2 | TRBJ2-7 | TRBV28 | . | 14 | CATRLAGASYEQYF | TGTGCCACCCGACTAGCGGGGGCCTCCTACGAGCAGTACTTC
. | TRBJ2-3 | TRBV7-9 | . | 15 | CASSPRAGGTDTQYF | TGTGCCAGCAGCCCAAGGGCAGGCGGCACAGATACGCAGTATTTT
. | TRBJ1-2 | TRBV10-3 | . | 13 | CAISAEFNYGYTF | TGTGCCATCAGTGCGGAGTTTAACTATGGCTACACCTTC
TRBD2 | TRBJ2-2 | TRBV5-4 | few | 17 | CASSLGFAGGPAGELFF | TGTGCCAGCAGCTTGGGGTTTGCGGGAGGCCCGGCCGGGGAGCTGTTTTTT
. | TRBJ1-2 | TRBV4-2 | . | 14 | CASSQQQSNYGYTF | TGTGCCAGCAGCCAGCAACAGAGCAACTATGGCTACACCTTC
TRBD2 | TRBJ2-5 | TRBV5-4 | . | 17 | CASRGRLQLAGQETQYF | TGTGCCAGCAGGGGTCGGTTGCAACTAGCGGGCCAAGAGACCCAGTACTTC
TRBD2 | TRBJ2-1 | TRBV5-1 | . | 16 | CASSSLGTSGNNEQFF | TGCGCCAGCAGCAGCCTGGGGACTAGCGGCAACAATGAGCAGTTCTTC
. | TRBJ2-7 | TRBV27 | . | 15 | CASSFFRGNTYEQYF | TGTGCCAGCAGTTTTTTCAGGGGCAACACCTACGAGCAGTACTTC
. | TRBJ1-1 | TRBV11-2 | . | 16 | CASSLGAAGLNTEAFF | TGTGCCAGCAGCTTAGGGGCAGCGGGCCTGAACACTGAAGCTTTCTTT
. | TRBJ2-7 | TRBV6-5 | . | 14 | CASRFHGSEYEQYF | TGTGCCAGCAGGTTTCACGGGAGTGAGTACGAGCAGTACTTC
. | TRBJ2-3 | TRBV4-2 | . | 14 | CASSQSGITDTQYF | TGTGCCAGCAGCCAATCTGGAATCACAGATACGCAGTATTTT
TRBD1 | TRBJ1-4 | TRBV6-6 | . | 15 | CASSDRGQPNEKLFF | TGTGCCAGCTCCGACAGGGGACAGCCTAATGAAAAACTGTTTTTT
TRBD1 | TRBJ1-5 | TRBV19 | . | 13 | CASTGQRNQPQHF | TGTGCCAGCACGGGACAGAGAAATCAGCCCCAGCATTTT
. | TRBJ1-1 | TRBV5-1 | . | 14 | CASSFDGGNTEAFF | TGCGCCAGCAGCTTCGACGGGGGGAACACTGAAGCTTTCTTT
TRBD2 | TRBJ2-1 | TRBV5-3 | . | 16 | CAITPGTSFSYNEQFF | TGTGCCATAACCCCAGGGACTAGCTTCTCCTACAATGAGCAGTTCTTC
. | TRBJ2-7 | TRBV27 | . | 11 | CASSTPYEQYF | TGTGCCAGCAGCACTCCCTACGAGCAGTACTTC
TRBD2 | TRBJ2-3 | TRBV2 | once | 13 | CASSPALAGTQYF | TGTGCCAGCAGCCCGGCCCTAGCGGGTACGCAGTATTTT
. | TRBJ2-5 | TRBV5-4 | . | 13 | CASSLEVRETQYF | TGTGCCAGCAGCTTGGAAGTGCGGGAGACCCAGTACTTC
. | TRBJ2-5 | TRBV10-3 | once | 14 | CAISEGAGPVTQYF | TGTGCCATCAGTGAGGGGGCAGGACCTGTGACCCAGTACTTC
TRBD1 | TRBJ2-2 | TRBV2 | . | 15 | CASSALRTGSGELFF | TGTGCCAGCAGCGCCTTGAGGACAGGGTCCGGGGAGCTGTTTTTT
TRBD1 | TRBJ2-1 | TRBV5-1 | . | 16 | CASSGRTGRSYNEQFF | TGCGCCAGCAGCGGAAGGACAGGGCGCTCCTACAATGAGCAGTTCTTC
. | TRBJ1-1 | TRBV10-2 | once | 13 | CASSDTVPSEAFF | TGCGCCAGCAGTGACACGGTACCGTCTGAAGCTTTCTTT
. | TRBJ2-3 | TRBV28 | . | 16 | CASSLLTGEGGDTQYF | TGTGCCAGCAGTTTATTGACGGGAGAAGGTGGAGATACGCAGTATTTT
TRBD2 | TRBJ2-3 | TRBV7-2 | few | 16 | CASSLTGTSGTYTQYF | TGTGCCAGCAGCTTGACCGGGACTAGCGGGACATATACGCAGTATTTT
. | TRBJ2-1 | TRBV11-3 | few | 13 | CASSLDTGNEQFF | TGTGCCAGCAGCTTAGATACGGGTAATGAGCAGTTCTTC
. | TRBJ2-7 | TRBV10-3 | once | 15 | CAISEHDRKSYEQYF | TGTGCCATCAGTGAGCATGACAGAAAATCCTACGAGCAGTACTTC
. | TRBJ2-7 | TRBV6-1 | once | 14 | CATTRGQAAYEQYF | TGTGCCACCACGAGGGGCCAGGCCGCCTACGAGCAGTACTTC
. | TRBJ2-5 | TRBV10-1 | once | 14 | CASSTSQRRATQYF | TGCGCCAGCAGTACCAGCCAAAGGCGGGCGACCCAGTACTTC
. | TRBJ1-1 | TRBV6-4 | . | 14 | CASSIPPLLTEAFF | TGTGCCAGCTCTATCCCCCCCCTCCTCACTGAAGCTTTCTTT
. | TRBJ1-4 | TRBV5-1 | . | 17 | CASSLAPPTSTNEKLFF | TGCGCCAGCAGCTTGGCCCCCCCGACGTCAACTAATGAAAAACTGTTTTTT
TRBD2 | TRBJ2-5 | TRBV7-2 | . | 15 | CASSFRSGAQETQYF | TGTGCCAGCAGCTTTCGTAGCGGGGCACAAGAGACCCAGTACTTC